A selection of T cell receptor beta chains follows, all from one sample in a study of shared clonotypes between healthy human individuals. Here immunoSEQ multiplex PCR was the method, and the copy in TCRdb shows in-frame clones only, minus some. The table has 2 million to 2.5 million clones, 93% seen once. Sample: naive CD4+ T cells from PBMCs. Receptors were obtained from a man aged 18 to 30 in good health. Some clones in this sample may be carry-over from other donors' samples. Both conserved end residues are part of each CDR3. A D gene is named only where the DNA matches it firmly. Size is stated for part of the rows, as once, few or many counts, or as a class when the clone is expanded.

V	size	D	length	J	DNA	CDR3
TRBV11-2	-	TRBD1	16	TRBJ2-7	TGTGCCAGCAGCTTAGTGGCTGGGACAGGGGGCTACGAGCAGTACTTC	CASSLVAGTGGYEQYF
TRBV7-2	-	-	13	TRBJ2-7	TGTGCCAGCACCTTATACGAAGGGCGCGAGCAGTACTTC	CASTLYEGREQYF
TRBV7-8	-	-	19	TRBJ1-3	TGTGCCAGCAGCTTGCCCTCCTGGACAAAAACCTTCTCTGGAAACACCATATATTTT	CASSLPSWTKTFSGNTIYF
TRBV11-3	-	TRBD2	16	TRBJ2-1	TGTGCCAGCAGCTACTCGGGCGGGAGTTCCTACAATGAGCAGTTCTTC	CASSYSGGSSYNEQFF
TRBV11-2	-	TRBD2	15	TRBJ2-3	TGTGCCAGCAGGGGACTAGCGGGAGTGGCAGATACGCAGTATTTT	CASRGLAGVADTQYF
TRBV30	-	-	14	TRBJ1-6	TGTGCCTGGAGTGCCACGGACAATAATTCACCCCTCCACTTT	CAWSATDNNSPLHF
TRBV25-1	-	TRBD1	14	TRBJ1-2	TGTGCCAGCAGTGTCTCCCAGGGGGCTTATGGCTACACCTTC	CASSVSQGAYGYTF
TRBV6-5	-	TRBD2	15	TRBJ2-3	TGTGCCAGCAGTCCTTGGAGCGGGGGCATAGATACGCAGTATTTT	CASSPWSGGIDTQYF
TRBV11-1	-	TRBD1	15	TRBJ1-2	TGTGCCAGCAGCTTAGGGCCGGGACAGGGAAGTGGCTACACCTTC	CASSLGPGQGSGYTF
TRBV28	-	-	13	TRBJ1-1	TGTGCCAGCAGTTTATTGGGGGGTCGGGGCGCTTTCTTT	CASSLLGGRGAFF
TRBV6-5	-	TRBD2	13	TRBJ2-1	TGTGCCAGCAGTTACAAGCGGGGGAATGAGCAGTTCTTC	CASSYKRGNEQFF
TRBV25-1	-	TRBD2	18	TRBJ2-7	TGTGCCAGCAGCCCGGGACTAGCGGGAGTTCCACCCACCTACGAGCAGTACTTC	CASSPGLAGVPPTYEQYF
TRBV7-2	-	-	16	TRBJ2-7	TGTGCCAGCAGCTTATTTGCTACCGGGGTATCCTACGAGCAGTACTTC	CASSLFATGVSYEQYF
TRBV28	-	TRBD1	17	TRBJ2-2	TGTGCCAGCCAAGACGACCCCCGGACAGGGATCGCCGGGGAGCTGTTTTTT	CASQDDPRTGIAGELFF
TRBV5-4	-	-	14	TRBJ2-3	TGTGCCAGCAGCTTGGCTTCAATTGCAGATACGCAGTATTTT	CASSLASIADTQYF
TRBV6-1	-	-	16	TRBJ1-2	TGTGCCAGCAGTGAAGAAGGGCGGCTTGCTAACTATGGCTACACCTTC	CASSEEGRLANYGYTF
TRBV5-4	-	TRBD2	16	TRBJ2-5	TGTGCCAGCAGCCCACTAGCGGGAGGGCTGGGGGAGACCCAGTACTTC	CASSPLAGGLGETQYF
TRBV27	-	-	14	TRBJ2-3	TGTGCCAGCAGTTTCGGGCAGGGGAAGAATACGCAGTATTTT	CASSFGQGKNTQYF
TRBV7-8	few	-	12	TRBJ1-1	TGTGCCAGCAGCTTAACTCACACCGAAGCTTTCTTT	CASSLTHTEAFF
TRBV4-1	-	TRBD2	15	TRBJ2-7	TGCGCCAGCAGGTCCGGACTAGCGGGAGGGGACGAGCAGTACTTC	CASRSGLAGGDEQYF
TRBV5-1	-	-	14	TRBJ2-2	TGCGCCAGCAGCCCACAGGAGAGCACCGGGGAGCTGTTTTTT	CASSPQESTGELFF
TRBV5-1	-	-	14	TRBJ2-5	TGCGCCAGCAGCTTGGGCCTAGCCCAAGAGACCCAGTACTTC	CASSLGLAQETQYF
TRBV25-1	-	-	16	TRBJ2-2	TGTGCCAGCAGTGACCTCCCGGGGCTTAACACCGGGGAGCTGTTTTTT	CASSDLPGLNTGELFF
TRBV6-1	-	TRBD1	14	TRBJ1-2	TGTGCCAGCAGTCGGACAGGGGGCCTGGATGGCTACACCTTC	CASSRTGGLDGYTF
TRBV28	few	-	12	TRBJ1-5	TGTGCCAGCAGTTTATCATATCAGCCCCAGCATTTT	CASSLSYQPQHF
TRBV5-5	-	-	13	TRBJ1-2	TGTGCCAGCAGCTTGGAAGTGCGGAAAGGCTACACCTTC	CASSLEVRKGYTF
TRBV18	-	-	13	TRBJ2-1	TGTGCCAGCTCACCTGGGAGATACAATGAGCAGTTCTTC	CASSPGRYNEQFF
TRBV29-1	-	TRBD2	15	TRBJ2-1	TGCAGCGTTGATCCCCTTCCGGCTAGCGGCAATGAGCAGTTCTTC	CSVDPLPASGNEQFF
TRBV29-1	-	TRBD1	14	TRBJ1-5	TGCAGCGTTGAAGAAGGGGGCGGGGATCAGCCCCAGCATTTT	CSVEEGGGDQPQHF
TRBV7-2	-	-	16	TRBJ1-2	TGTGCCAGCAGCCCCACCGGGGCAGGGGCTAAATATGGCTACACCTTC	CASSPTGAGAKYGYTF
TRBV4-3	-	TRBD2	14	TRBJ2-5	TGCGCCAGCAGCCAAGAGGGAGGGAGAGAGACCCAGTACTTC	CASSQEGGRETQYF
TRBV30	-	-	14	TRBJ1-1	TGTGCTTGGAGTGTACGGGGGAAAGTGGGTGAAGCTTTCTTT	CAWSVRGKVGEAFF
TRBV5-4	-	TRBD1	16	TRBJ2-7	TGTGCCAGCAGCGCAACACAGGGGGCTAACTCCTACGAGCAGTACTTC	CASSATQGANSYEQYF
TRBV5-1	-	-	14	TRBJ2-7	TGCGCCAGCAGCTTGGGAGGCGGCTCCTACGAGCAGTACTTC	CASSLGGGSYEQYF
TRBV5-6	-	TRBD1	14	TRBJ1-1	TGTGCCAGCAGCCAACTGGACAGGGAGGTTGGAGCTTTCTTT	CASSQLDREVGAFF